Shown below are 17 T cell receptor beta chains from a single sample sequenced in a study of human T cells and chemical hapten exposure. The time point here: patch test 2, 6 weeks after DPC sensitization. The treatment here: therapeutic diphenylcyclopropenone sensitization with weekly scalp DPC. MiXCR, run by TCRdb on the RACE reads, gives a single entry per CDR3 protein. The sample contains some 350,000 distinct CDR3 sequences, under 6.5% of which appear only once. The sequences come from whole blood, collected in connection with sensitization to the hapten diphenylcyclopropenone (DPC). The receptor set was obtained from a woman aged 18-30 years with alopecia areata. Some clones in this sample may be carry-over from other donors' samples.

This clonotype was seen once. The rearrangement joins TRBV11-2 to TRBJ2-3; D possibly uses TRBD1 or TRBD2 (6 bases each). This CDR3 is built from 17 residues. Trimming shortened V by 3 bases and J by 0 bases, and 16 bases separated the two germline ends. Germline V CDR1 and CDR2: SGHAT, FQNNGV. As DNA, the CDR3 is TGTGCCAGCAGCTTCATGAGGGGGGCGGTTAGCACAGATACGCAGTATTTT. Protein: CASSFMRGAVSTDTQYF. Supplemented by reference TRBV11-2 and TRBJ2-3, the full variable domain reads EAGVAQSPRYKIIEKRQSVAFWCNPISGHATLYWYQQILGQGPKLLIQFQNNGVVDDSQLPKDRFSAERLKGVDSTLKIQPAKLEDSAVYLCASSFMRGAVSTDTQYFGPGTRLTVL.

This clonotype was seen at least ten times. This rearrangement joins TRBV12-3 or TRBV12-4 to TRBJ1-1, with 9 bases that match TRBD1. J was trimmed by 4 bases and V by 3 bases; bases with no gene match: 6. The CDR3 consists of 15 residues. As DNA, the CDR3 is TGTGCCAGCAGTTTGTCTTTGACAGGGGGCACTGAAGCTTTCTTT. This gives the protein CASSLSLTGGTEAFF.

The CDR3 nucleotides are TGTGCCAGCAGGGGACCCGGCGGGCCTGATACGCAGTATTTT. The encoded protein is CASRGPGGPDTQYF. The chain couples TRBV28 to TRBJ2-3; D assignment may be TRBD1 or TRBD2 (5 bases each). The V gene's germline CDR1 is MDHEN and CDR2 SYDVKM. The CDR3 covers 14 residues. The V gene lost 6 bases and the J gene lost 6 bases, with 16 bases spanning the gap. The full variable domain, completed using reference TRBV28 and TRBJ2-3, is DVKVTQSSRYLVKRTGEKVFLECVQDMDHENMFWYRQDPGLGLRLIYFSYDVKMKEKGDIPEGYSVSREKKERFSLILESASTNQTSMYLCASRGPGGPDTQYFGPGTRLTVL.

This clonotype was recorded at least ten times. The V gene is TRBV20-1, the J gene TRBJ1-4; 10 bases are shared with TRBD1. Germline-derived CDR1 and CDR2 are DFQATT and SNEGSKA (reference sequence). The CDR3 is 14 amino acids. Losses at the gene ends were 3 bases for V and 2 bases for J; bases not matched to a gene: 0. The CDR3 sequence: CSARTGGTNEKLFF. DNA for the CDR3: TGCAGTGCTAGGACAGGGGGCACTAATGAAAAACTGTTTTTT.

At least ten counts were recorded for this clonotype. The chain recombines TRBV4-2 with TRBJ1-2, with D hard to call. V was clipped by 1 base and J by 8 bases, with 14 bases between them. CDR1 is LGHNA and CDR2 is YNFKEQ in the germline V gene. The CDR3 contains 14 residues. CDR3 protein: CASSQVGGLRGYTF. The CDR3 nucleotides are TGTGCCAGCAGCCAAGTAGGAGGGCTAAGAGGCTACACCTTC.

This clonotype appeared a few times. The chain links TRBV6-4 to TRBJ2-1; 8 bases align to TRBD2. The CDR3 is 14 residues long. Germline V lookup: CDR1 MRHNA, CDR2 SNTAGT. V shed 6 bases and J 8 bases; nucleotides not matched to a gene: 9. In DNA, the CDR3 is TGTGCCAGCAGCCTATCAACGGGGGGGGATGAGCAGTTCTTC. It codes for CASSLSTGGDEQFF.

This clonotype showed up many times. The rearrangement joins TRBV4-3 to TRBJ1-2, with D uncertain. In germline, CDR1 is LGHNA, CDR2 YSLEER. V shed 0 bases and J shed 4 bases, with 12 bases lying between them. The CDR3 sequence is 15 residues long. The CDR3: CASSQDITAAYGYTF. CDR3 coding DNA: TGCGCCAGCAGCCAAGATATTACTGCCGCCTATGGCTACACCTTC.

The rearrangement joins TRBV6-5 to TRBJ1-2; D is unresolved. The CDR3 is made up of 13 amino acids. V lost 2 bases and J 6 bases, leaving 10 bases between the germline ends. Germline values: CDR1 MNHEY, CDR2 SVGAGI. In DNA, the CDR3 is TGTGCCAGCAGTTACGATACCGGAGATGGCTACACCTTC. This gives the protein CASSYDTGDGYTF.

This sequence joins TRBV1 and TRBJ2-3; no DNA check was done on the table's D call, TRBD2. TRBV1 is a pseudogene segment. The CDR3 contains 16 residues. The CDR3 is CTSSQAGLAGPDTQYF. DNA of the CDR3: TGCACCAGCAGCCAGGCAGGACTAGCGGGGCCAGATACGCAGTATTTT.

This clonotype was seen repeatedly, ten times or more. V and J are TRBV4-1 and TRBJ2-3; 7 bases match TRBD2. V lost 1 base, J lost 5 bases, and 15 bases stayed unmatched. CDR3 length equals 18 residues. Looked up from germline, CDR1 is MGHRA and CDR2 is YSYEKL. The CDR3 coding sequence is TGCGCCAGCAGCCAAGGCCCCCTGGGGCGGGGGAAAGGAGATACGCAGTATTTT. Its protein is CASSQGPLGRGKGDTQYF.

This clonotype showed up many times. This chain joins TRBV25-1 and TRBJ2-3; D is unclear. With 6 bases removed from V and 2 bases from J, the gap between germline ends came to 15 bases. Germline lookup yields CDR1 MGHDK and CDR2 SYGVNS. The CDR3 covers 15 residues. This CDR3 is CASRGPFQSTDTQYF. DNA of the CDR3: TGTGCCAGCAGGGGTCCTTTCCAGTCCACAGATACGCAGTATTTT.

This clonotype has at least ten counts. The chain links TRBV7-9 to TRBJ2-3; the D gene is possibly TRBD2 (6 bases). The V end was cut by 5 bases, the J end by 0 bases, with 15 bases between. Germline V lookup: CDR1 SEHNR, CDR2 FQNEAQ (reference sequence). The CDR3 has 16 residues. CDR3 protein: CASSPERASSTDTQYF. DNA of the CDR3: TGTGCCAGCAGCCCTGAGCGGGCCTCTAGCACAGATACGCAGTATTTT.

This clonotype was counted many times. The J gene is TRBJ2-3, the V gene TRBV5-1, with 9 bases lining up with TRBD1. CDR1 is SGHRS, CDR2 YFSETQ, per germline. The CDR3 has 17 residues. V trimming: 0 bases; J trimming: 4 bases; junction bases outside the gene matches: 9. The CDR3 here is CASSLAIKGQGPDTQYF. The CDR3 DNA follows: TGCGCCAGCAGCTTGGCGATTAAGGGACAGGGCCCAGATACGCAGTATTTT.

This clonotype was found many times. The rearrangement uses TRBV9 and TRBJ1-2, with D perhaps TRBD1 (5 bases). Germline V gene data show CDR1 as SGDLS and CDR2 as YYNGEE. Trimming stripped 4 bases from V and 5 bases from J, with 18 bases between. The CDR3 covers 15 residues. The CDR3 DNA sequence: TGTGCCAGCAGCCCCACCCCCGAAGGGGATTATGGCTACACCTTC. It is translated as CASSPTPEGDYGYTF.

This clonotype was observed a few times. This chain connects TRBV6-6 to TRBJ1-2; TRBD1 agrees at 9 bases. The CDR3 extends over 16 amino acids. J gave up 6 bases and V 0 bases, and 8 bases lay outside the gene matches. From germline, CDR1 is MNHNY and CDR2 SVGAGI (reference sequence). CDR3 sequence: CASSYSQGAYKDGYTF. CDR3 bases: TGTGCCAGCAGTTACTCACAGGGGGCATATAAGGATGGCTACACCTTC.

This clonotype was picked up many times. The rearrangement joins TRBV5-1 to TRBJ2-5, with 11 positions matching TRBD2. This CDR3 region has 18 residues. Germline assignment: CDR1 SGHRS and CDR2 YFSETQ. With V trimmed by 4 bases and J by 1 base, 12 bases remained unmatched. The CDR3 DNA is TGCGCCAGCAGCGTTACACCTGGGACTAGCGGTTCCCAAGAGACCCAGTACTTC. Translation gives CASSVTPGTSGSQETQYF.

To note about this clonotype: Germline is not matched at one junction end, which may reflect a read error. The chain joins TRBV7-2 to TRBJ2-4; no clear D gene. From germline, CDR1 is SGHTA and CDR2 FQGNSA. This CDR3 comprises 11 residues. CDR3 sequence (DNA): TGTGTCAGCAGCTCGTCCGGCATTCAGTACTTC. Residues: CVSSSSGIQYF. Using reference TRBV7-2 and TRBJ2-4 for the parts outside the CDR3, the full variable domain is GAGVSQSPSNKVTEKGKDVELRCDPISGHTALYWYRQSLGQGLEFLIYFQGNSAPDKSGLPSDRFSAERTGGSVSTLTIQRTQQEDSAVYLCVSSSSGIQYFGAGTRLSVL.